This passage covers 4 T cell receptor beta chains from one sample sequenced in a study of T cell responses to AZD1222 COVID-19 vaccine. The table came from immunoSEQ multiplex PCR; TCRdb's copy has only in-frame clones and leaves some out. This sample yields 58,000 or so clones, of which 65% to 90% are seen a single time; less than 9% belongs to the top ten. This specimen was peripheral blood, taken 28 days after the second AZD1222 dose. These receptor sequences come from an adult who received the AZD1222 COVID-19 vaccine.

The genes are TRBV2 and TRBJ2-5; D remains unclear. The CDR3 totals 12 residues. CDR1 is SNHLY, CDR2 FYNNEI, per germline. V lost 8 bases and J 0 bases, leaving 7 bases between the germline ends. As DNA, the CDR3 is TGTGCCAGCTCGGCGGACCAAGAGACCCAGTACTTC. Translation gives CASSADQETQYF. Full variable domain (remainder filled in from reference TRBV2 and TRBJ2-5): EPEVTQTPSHQVTQMGQEVILRCVPISNHLYFYWYRQILGQKVEFLVSFYNNEISEKSEIFDDQFSVERPDGSNFTLKIRSTKLEDSAMYFCASSADQETQYFGPGTRLLVL.

The chain is built from TRBV7-2 and TRBJ2-7; D is unclear. Trimming took off 3 bases at V and 4 bases at J, with 7 bases between the two ends. The germline V gene encodes CDR1 SGHTA and CDR2 FQGNSA. CDR3 length equals 12 residues. CDR3 protein: CASSFASYEQYF. In nucleotides, the CDR3 is TGTGCCAGCAGCTTCGCCTCGTACGAGCAGTACTTC.

The rearrangement joins TRBV20-1 to TRBJ1-2, with D unresolved. The CDR3 runs 10 residues. Germline-derived CDR1 and CDR2 are DFQATT and SNEGSKA (reference sequence). Trimming removed 4 bases at V and 4 bases at J, with 4 bases between. The DNA for the CDR3 is TGCAGTGCTACCCGCTATGGCTACACCTTC. Protein sequence: CSATRYGYTF.

This sequence joins TRBV7-2 and TRBJ2-7; TRBD1 is a possible D gene (6 bases). This CDR3 region has 15 residues. Deletions cut 6 bases from V and 4 bases from J, with 19 bases between. CDR1 and CDR2 (germline): SGHTA, FQGNSA. Here the CDR3 reads CASRPQGITQYEQYF. DNA of the CDR3: TGTGCCAGCAGACCCCAGGGGATTACTCAGTACGAGCAGTACTTC.